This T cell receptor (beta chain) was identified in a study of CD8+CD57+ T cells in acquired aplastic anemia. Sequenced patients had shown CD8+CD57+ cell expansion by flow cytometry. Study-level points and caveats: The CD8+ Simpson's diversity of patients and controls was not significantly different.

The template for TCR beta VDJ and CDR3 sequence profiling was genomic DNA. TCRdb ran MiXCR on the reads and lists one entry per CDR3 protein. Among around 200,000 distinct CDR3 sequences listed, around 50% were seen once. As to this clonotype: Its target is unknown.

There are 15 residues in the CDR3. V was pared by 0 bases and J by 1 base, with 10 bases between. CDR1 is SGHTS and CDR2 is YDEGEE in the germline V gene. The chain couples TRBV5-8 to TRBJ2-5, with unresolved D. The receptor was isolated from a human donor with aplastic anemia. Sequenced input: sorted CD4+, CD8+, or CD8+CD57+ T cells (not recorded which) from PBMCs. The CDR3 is CASSLVGPSQETQYF. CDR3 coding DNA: TGTGCCAGCAGCTTGGTTGGCCCCAGCCAAGAGACCCAGTACTTC.